Listed below are T cell receptor beta chains from one sample, sequenced in a study of response to subunit inactivated influenza vaccine. TCRdb re-derived calls from the RT-PCR reads in MiXCR, one entry per CDR3 protein. The table shows 650,000 to 800,000 distinct CDR3 sequences, with roughly 20% occurring only once. This specimen was PBMCs from blood, taken less than 6 days after vaccination. These receptors were taken from a man aged 50 or older who received an inactivated influenza vaccine. Both conserved end residues are part of each CDR3. Each record gives: V gene, J gene, clone size, D gene, CDR3 DNA, CDR3 protein. A D gene is named only where the DNA matches it firmly. The size entry is marked missing in some rows and otherwise reads once, few, many or a size class.

v_call: TRBV28
j_call: TRBJ2-6
clone_size: .
d_call: .
cdr3_nt: TGTGCCAGCAGTTCCCGGAACTCTGGGGCCAACGTCCTGACTTTC
cdr3_aa: CASSSRNSGANVLTF

v_call: TRBV7-9
j_call: TRBJ2-3
clone_size: few
d_call: TRBD2
cdr3_nt: TGTGCCAGCAGCCAGGGACTAGCGGGGCACCGTTTT
cdr3_aa: CASSQGLAGHRF

v_call: TRBV7-2
j_call: TRBJ2-1
clone_size: .
d_call: TRBD2
cdr3_nt: TGTGCCAGCAGCTTAGCCAGCGGGGCTTACAATGAGCAGTTCTTC
cdr3_aa: CASSLASGAYNEQFF

v_call: TRBV12-3/TRBV12-4
j_call: TRBJ1-1
clone_size: few
d_call: .
cdr3_nt: TGTGCCAGCAGTTTACGCCCGGACACTGAAGCTTTCTTT
cdr3_aa: CASSLRPDTEAFF

v_call: TRBV20-1
j_call: TRBJ1-5
clone_size: many
d_call: TRBD1
cdr3_nt: TGCAGTGCTAGAGGACAGGGAGGTCAGCCCCAGCATTTT
cdr3_aa: CSARGQGGQPQHF

v_call: TRBV12-3/TRBV12-4
j_call: TRBJ1-5
clone_size: .
d_call: .
cdr3_nt: TGTGCCAGCACACACCGCGGGGACACTGGCGGGCCCCAGCATTTT
cdr3_aa: CASTHRGDTGGPQHF

v_call: TRBV27
j_call: TRBJ2-7
clone_size: .
d_call: TRBD1
cdr3_nt: TGTGCCAGCAGTCCACGGACAGGGACCTCCTACGAGCAGTACTTC
cdr3_aa: CASSPRTGTSYEQYF

v_call: TRBV28
j_call: TRBJ1-5
clone_size: few
d_call: .
cdr3_nt: TGTGCCAGCAGTTCATACTCCGGGACGGATAGCAATCAGCCCCAGCATTTT
cdr3_aa: CASSSYSGTDSNQPQHF

v_call: TRBV29-1
j_call: TRBJ1-1
clone_size: few
d_call: .
cdr3_nt: TGCAGCGGACATTCGGGCACTGAAGCTTTCTTT
cdr3_aa: CSGHSGTEAFF

v_call: TRBV20-1
j_call: TRBJ1-4
clone_size: .
d_call: TRBD1
cdr3_nt: TGCAGTGCTAGGGACAGGGGGCTTGAAAAACTGTTTTTT
cdr3_aa: CSARDRGLEKLFF

v_call: TRBV6-1
j_call: TRBJ2-1
clone_size: .
d_call: .
cdr3_nt: TGTGCCAGCAGTGTTAGGAGCGGAGGCTCCTACAATGAGCAGTTCTTC
cdr3_aa: CASSVRSGGSYNEQFF

v_call: TRBV5-1
j_call: TRBJ2-6
clone_size: few
d_call: .
cdr3_nt: TGCGCCAGCAGCTTGGAAGGACCTGGGGCCAACGTCCTGACTTTC
cdr3_aa: CASSLEGPGANVLTF

v_call: TRBV7-8
j_call: TRBJ2-5
clone_size: .
d_call: .
cdr3_nt: TGTGCCAGCAGCCCCACCGACGGGCGTGAAGAGACCCAGTACTTC
cdr3_aa: CASSPTDGREETQYF

v_call: TRBV18
j_call: TRBJ2-7
clone_size: .
d_call: .
cdr3_nt: TGTGCCAGCTCACCTACTAATCAGAGATTCTACGAGCAGTACTTC
cdr3_aa: CASSPTNQRFYEQYF

v_call: TRBV20-1
j_call: TRBJ2-1
clone_size: .
d_call: .
cdr3_nt: TGCAGTGCTAGCCGGACAGCGAGCTCCTACAATGAGCAGTTCTTC
cdr3_aa: CSASRTASSYNEQFF

v_call: TRBV18
j_call: TRBJ1-1
clone_size: .
d_call: TRBD1
cdr3_nt: TGTGCCAGCTCACTCAACAGGGGGCGCCGAATGAGGAGCACTGAAGCTTTCTTT
cdr3_aa: CASSLNRGRRMRSTEAFF

v_call: TRBV15
j_call: TRBJ1-2
clone_size: many
d_call: TRBD1
cdr3_nt: TGTGCCACCAGCAGAGATTCTCGGACAGGCTATGGCTACACCTTC
cdr3_aa: CATSRDSRTGYGYTF

v_call: TRBV12-3/TRBV12-4
j_call: TRBJ1-3
clone_size: .
d_call: .
cdr3_nt: TGTGCCAGCGTCCCTTCGGTAGCGGGAAACACCATATATTTT
cdr3_aa: CASVPSVAGNTIYF

v_call: TRBV11-2
j_call: TRBJ2-3
clone_size: few
d_call: TRBD2
cdr3_nt: TGTGCCAGCAGCTCACAGACTAGCGGGGGGGCCTACAGCACAGATACGCAGTATTTT
cdr3_aa: CASSSQTSGGAYSTDTQYF

v_call: TRBV20-1
j_call: TRBJ1-2
clone_size: .
d_call: .
cdr3_nt: TGCAGTGCTAGAGCCGGGGGAGACCATGGCTACACCTTC
cdr3_aa: CSARAGGDHGYTF

v_call: TRBV7-2
j_call: TRBJ2-2
clone_size: .
d_call: .
cdr3_nt: TGTGCCAGCAGCCTTACCCCGGGACCGCCGAACACCGGGGAGCTGTTTTTT
cdr3_aa: CASSLTPGPPNTGELFF

v_call: TRBV29-1
j_call: TRBJ2-5
clone_size: .
d_call: .
cdr3_nt: TGCAGCGTCCTCCGGGGTGGGGAGACCCAGTACTTC
cdr3_aa: CSVLRGGETQYF

v_call: TRBV12-3/TRBV12-4
j_call: TRBJ1-5
clone_size: few
d_call: .
cdr3_nt: TGTGCCAGCAGTTTCGTGGCGGCGGGCACTACTAATCAGCCCCAGCATTTT
cdr3_aa: CASSFVAAGTTNQPQHF

v_call: TRBV28
j_call: TRBJ2-6
clone_size: once
d_call: .
cdr3_nt: TGTGCCAGCACTACGGTTATCAGGTCCGTCCTGACTTTC
cdr3_aa: CASTTVIRSVLTF

v_call: TRBV5-1
j_call: TRBJ1-1
clone_size: .
d_call: .
cdr3_nt: TGCGCCAGCAGCTTGGGGGGTATCATGAACACTGAAGCTTTCTTT
cdr3_aa: CASSLGGIMNTEAFF

v_call: TRBV5-1
j_call: TRBJ1-1
clone_size: few
d_call: TRBD1
cdr3_nt: TGCGCCAGCAGCCCAGGGACAGGGTTAATGAACACTGAAGCTTTCTTT
cdr3_aa: CASSPGTGLMNTEAFF

v_call: TRBV4-2
j_call: TRBJ2-1
clone_size: few
d_call: TRBD2
cdr3_nt: TGTGCCAGCAGCCAAGATCCAGCGGGACGACTTTACAATGAGCAGTTCTTC
cdr3_aa: CASSQDPAGRLYNEQFF

v_call: TRBV12-3/TRBV12-4
j_call: TRBJ1-2
clone_size: .
d_call: .
cdr3_nt: TGTGCCAGCAGTTCGGGACCGTACCTCCCTAACTATGGCTACACCTTC
cdr3_aa: CASSSGPYLPNYGYTF